This T cell receptor (beta chain) is drawn from a study of shared clonotypes between healthy human individuals. It was tens of millions of PBMCs that unsorted samples used for genomic DNA. Each subset's genomic DNA was shared equally among a number of immunoSEQ plates. The authors' processing: Filtering of immunoSEQ junctional sequences could not match full-length read filtering. Assay used: immunoSEQ multiplex PCR; TCRdb lists only in-frame clones, some missing. V and J calls and clone size are those listed in that table; D and trimming were worked out from the DNA. The table includes roughly 500,000 clones, around 79% detected once. V was clipped by 4 bases and J by 6 bases; unmatched bases: 12. The V gene's germline CDR1 is SNHLY and CDR2 FYNNEI. The length of the CDR3 is 16 residues.

The sequenced material came from PBMCs. J is TRBJ2-1 and V is TRBV2; 7 bases are shared with TRBD2. This clonotype originated in a middle-aged woman in good health. Some clones in this sample may be carry-over from other donors' samples. The CDR3 here is CASSGGSGQIGNEQFF. Here the CDR3 DNA reads TGTGCCAGCAGTGGGGGTAGCGGGCAAATAGGCAATGAGCAGTTCTTC.